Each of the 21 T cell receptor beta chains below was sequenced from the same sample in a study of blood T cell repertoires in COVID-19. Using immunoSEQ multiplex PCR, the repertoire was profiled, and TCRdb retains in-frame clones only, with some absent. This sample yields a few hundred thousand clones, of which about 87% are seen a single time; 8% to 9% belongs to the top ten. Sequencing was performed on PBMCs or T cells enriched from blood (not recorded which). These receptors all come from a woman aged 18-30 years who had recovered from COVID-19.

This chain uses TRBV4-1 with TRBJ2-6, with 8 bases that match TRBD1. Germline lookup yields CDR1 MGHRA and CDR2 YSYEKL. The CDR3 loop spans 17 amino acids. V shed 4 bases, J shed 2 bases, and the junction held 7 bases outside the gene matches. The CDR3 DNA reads TGCGCCAGCAGCCGACAGGGGCAACTCCCTGGGGCCAACGTCCTGACTTTC. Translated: CASSRQGQLPGANVLTF.

The DNA of the CDR3 is TGTGCCACCAGCAGAGATTTGGGTTTTGGAGGCAATCAGCCCCAGCATTTT. As protein: CATSRDLGFGGNQPQHF. The rearrangement links TRBV15 to TRBJ1-5; the D is unclear. CDR3 length: 17 amino acids. The V end was cut by 0 bases, the J end by 2 bases, with 14 bases between. The V gene's germline CDR1 is LNHNV and CDR2 YYDKDF (reference sequence).

CDR3 coding DNA: TGTGCCAGCAGCTTGTCTTCCCTTCGGGATGAAAAACTGTTTTTT. It codes for CASSLSSLRDEKLFF. The J gene is TRBJ1-4, the V gene TRBV11-2, with unresolved D. The CDR3 length is 15 residues. Germline CDR1 SGHAT, CDR2 FQNNGV. V was clipped by 3 bases and J by 6 bases, with 14 bases between them. Full variable domain (rest looked up from reference TRBV11-2 and TRBJ1-4): EAGVAQSPRYKIIEKRQSVAFWCNPISGHATLYWYQQILGQGPKLLIQFQNNGVVDDSQLPKDRFSAERLKGVDSTLKIQPAKLEDSAVYLCASSLSSLRDEKLFFGSGTQLSVL.

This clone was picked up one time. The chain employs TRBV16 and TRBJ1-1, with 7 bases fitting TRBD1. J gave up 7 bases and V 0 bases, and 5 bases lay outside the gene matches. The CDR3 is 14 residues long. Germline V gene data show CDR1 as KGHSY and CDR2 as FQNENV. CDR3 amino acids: CASSQSTGSYEAFF. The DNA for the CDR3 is TGTGCCAGCAGCCAATCGACAGGGAGCTATGAAGCTTTCTTT.

The CDR3, as DNA: TGTGCCAGCAGCCAAGAATTACAGCCCTACTATGGCTACACCTTC. Protein sequence: CASSQELQPYYGYTF. The genes are TRBV14 and TRBJ1-2; D not certain. Germline CDR1 and CDR2: SGHDN and FVKESK. The germline V and J ends were trimmed by 0 bases and 3 bases, with 11 bases remaining between them. The CDR3 sequence is 15 residues long.

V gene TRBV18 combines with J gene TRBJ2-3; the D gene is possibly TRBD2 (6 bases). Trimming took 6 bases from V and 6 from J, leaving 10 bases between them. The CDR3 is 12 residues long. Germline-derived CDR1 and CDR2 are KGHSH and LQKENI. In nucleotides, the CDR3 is TGTGCCAGCTCGTCCCGGGAGGATACGCAGTATTTT. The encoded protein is CASSSREDTQYF.

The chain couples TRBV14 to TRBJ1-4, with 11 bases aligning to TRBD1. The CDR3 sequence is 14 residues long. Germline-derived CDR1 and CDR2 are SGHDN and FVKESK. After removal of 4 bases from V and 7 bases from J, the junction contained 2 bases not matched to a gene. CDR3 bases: TGTGCCAGCAGCCGGGGACAGGGGGGTGAAAAACTGTTTTTT. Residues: CASSRGQGGEKLFF.

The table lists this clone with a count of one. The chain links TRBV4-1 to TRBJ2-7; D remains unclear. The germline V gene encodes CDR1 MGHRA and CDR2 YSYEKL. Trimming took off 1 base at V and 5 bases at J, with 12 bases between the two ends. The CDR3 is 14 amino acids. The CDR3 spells CASSQGSEKHEQYF. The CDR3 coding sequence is TGCGCCAGCAGCCAAGGATCGGAGAAACACGAGCAGTACTTC.

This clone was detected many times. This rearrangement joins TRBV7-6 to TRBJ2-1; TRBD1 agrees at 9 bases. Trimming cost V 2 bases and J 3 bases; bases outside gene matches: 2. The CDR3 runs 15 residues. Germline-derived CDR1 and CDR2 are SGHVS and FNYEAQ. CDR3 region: CASSLRDRDYNEQFF. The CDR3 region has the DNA TGTGCCAGCAGCTTAAGGGACAGGGACTACAATGAGCAGTTCTTC.

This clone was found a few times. CDR3 bases: TGTGCCAGCAGTCTTGGACTAGCGGGGGGGCGATTGTACTTC. Protein product: CASSLGLAGGRLYF. The chain couples TRBV6-6 to TRBJ2-7; 15 bases are shared with TRBD2. Looked up from germline, CDR1 is MNHNY and CDR2 is SVGAGI (reference sequence). With 5 bases clipped from V and 12 bases from J, the junction kept 8 bases outside the gene matches. The length of the CDR3 is 14 residues.

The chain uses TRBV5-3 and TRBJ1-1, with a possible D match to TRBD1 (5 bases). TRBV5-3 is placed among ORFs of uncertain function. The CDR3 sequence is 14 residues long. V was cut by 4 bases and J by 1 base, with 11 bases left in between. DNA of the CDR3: TGTGCCAGAAGCCCTGTTCAGGGGAACACTGAAGCTTTCTTT. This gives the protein CARSPVQGNTEAFF.

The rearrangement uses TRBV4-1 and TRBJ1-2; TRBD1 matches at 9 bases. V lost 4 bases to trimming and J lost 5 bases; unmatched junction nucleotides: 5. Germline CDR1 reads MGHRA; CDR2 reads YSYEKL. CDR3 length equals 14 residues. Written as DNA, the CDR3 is TGCGCCAGCAGCCCGGGACAGGGTGGTTATGGCTACACCTTC. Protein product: CASSPGQGGYGYTF.

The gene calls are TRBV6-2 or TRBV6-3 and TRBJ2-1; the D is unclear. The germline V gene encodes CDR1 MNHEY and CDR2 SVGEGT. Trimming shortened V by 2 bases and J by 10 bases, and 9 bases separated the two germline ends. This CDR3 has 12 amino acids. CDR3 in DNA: TGTGCCAGCAGTTACCATCGCACAGAGCAGTTCTTC. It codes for CASSYHRTEQFF.

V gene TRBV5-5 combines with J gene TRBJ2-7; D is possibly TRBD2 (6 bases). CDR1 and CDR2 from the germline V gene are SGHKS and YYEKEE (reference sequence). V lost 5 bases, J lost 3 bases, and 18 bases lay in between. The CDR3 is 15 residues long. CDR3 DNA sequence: TGTGCCAGCAGTCTATACCGGGAGCACCACTACGAGCAGTACTTC. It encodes CASSLYREHHYEQYF.

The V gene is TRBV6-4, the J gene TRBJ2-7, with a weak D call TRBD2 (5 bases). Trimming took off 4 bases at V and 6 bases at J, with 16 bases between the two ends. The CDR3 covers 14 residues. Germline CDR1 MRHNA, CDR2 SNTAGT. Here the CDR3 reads CASSARLGGCEQYF. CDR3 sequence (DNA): TGTGCCAGCAGTGCCCGCCTGGGCGGGTGCGAGCAGTACTTC.

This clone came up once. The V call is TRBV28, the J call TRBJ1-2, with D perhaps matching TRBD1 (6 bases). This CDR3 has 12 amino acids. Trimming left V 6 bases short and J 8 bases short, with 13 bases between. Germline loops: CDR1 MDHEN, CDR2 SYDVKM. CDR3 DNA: TGTGCCAGCAGCCCCCCAGGGGACGGCTACACCTTC. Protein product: CASSPPGDGYTF.

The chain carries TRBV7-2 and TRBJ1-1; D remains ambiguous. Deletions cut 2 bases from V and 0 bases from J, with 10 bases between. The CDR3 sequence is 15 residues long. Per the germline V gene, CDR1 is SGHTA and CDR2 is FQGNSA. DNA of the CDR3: TGTGCCAGCAGCTTAATCCCGGGGTTGAACACTGAAGCTTTCTTT. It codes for CASSLIPGLNTEAFF.

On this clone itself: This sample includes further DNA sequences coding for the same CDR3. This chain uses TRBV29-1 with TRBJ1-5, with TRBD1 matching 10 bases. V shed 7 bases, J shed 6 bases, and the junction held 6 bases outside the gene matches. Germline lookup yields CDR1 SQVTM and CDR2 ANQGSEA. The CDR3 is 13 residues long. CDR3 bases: TGCAGCGCCCAGACAGGGGGCGGTCAGCCCCAGCATTTT. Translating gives CSAQTGGGQPQHF.

The CDR3 DNA sequence: TGTGCCAGCAGTTCTGGACAGGGGGCAAACAATGAGCAGTTCTTC. Amino acid sequence: CASSSGQGANNEQFF. This chain joins TRBV6-5 and TRBJ2-1, with 11 bases identical to TRBD1. The length of the CDR3 is 15 residues. The J segment lost 5 bases and the V segment lost 4 bases, leaving 4 bases of the junction unmatched. The germline CDR1 and CDR2 sequences are MNHEY and SVGAGI.

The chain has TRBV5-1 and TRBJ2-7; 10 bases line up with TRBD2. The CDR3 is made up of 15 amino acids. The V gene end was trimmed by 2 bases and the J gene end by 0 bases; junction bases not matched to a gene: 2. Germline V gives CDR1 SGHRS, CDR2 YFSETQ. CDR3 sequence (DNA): TGCGCCAGCAGCTTAAGGACTAGCGGCTCCTACGAGCAGTACTTC. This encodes CASSLRTSGSYEQYF.

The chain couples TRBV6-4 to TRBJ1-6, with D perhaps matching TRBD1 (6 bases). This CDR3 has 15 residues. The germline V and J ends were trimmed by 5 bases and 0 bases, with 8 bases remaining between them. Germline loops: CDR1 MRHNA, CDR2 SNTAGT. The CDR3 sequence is CASSPDSSYNSPLHF. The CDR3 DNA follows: TGTGCCAGCAGTCCGGACAGCTCCTATAATTCACCCCTCCACTTT.